The clone carrying this TCR beta chain showed up many times. Antigen specificity is unknown. This entry comes from a study of T cells in Graves' hyperthyroidism and ophthalmopathy. Trimming took 5 bases from V and 3 from J, leaving 11 bases between them. The germline CDR1 and CDR2 sequences are MNHEY and SVGEGT. CDR3 length: 15 amino acids. Study observations and caveats: Ophthalmopathy and stable hyperthyroidism were told apart by a 13 V-J model.

It was RNA transcripts that yielded the amplified TCR beta CDR3 regions. HTBI primers were used for first-round RT-PCR of the TCR CDR3. One entry per CDR3 protein, called by TCRdb with MiXCR from the multiplex PCR reads. The table shows approximately 700,000 distinct CDR3 sequences, with around 15% occurring only once. The receptor's source is a man between 18 and 29 years old with Graves' hyperthyroidism. Specimen: blood. V and J are TRBV6-2 or TRBV6-3 and TRBJ2-6; D is unclear. The CDR3 DNA is TGTGCCAGCAGTACCTCAGCTGATGGGGCCAACGTCCTGACTTTC. Translating gives CASSTSADGANVLTF.